The sequence of this TCR beta chain was determined in a study of blood T cells in healthy people across ages (dated by TCRdb to between 2014 and 2017). Context from the whole study: In model experiments, roughly one uniquely barcoded TCR beta cDNA molecule per two T cells was captured by template switching. To avoid experimental bias, donors of different ages were randomly spread across the sequencing lanes. Donors were grouped into four age groups: young (average 16 years), middle-aged (39), aged (about 60) and long-lived (about 90). Using deep sequencing normalized with unique cDNA molecular identifiers, the study measured how TCR beta repertoire diversity changes with age. For two donors (one aged 18 to 30 and one aged 80 or older), the study analyzed two additional independent replicas of 1 million unique cDNA reads from the same blood draw. What the authors observed across the whole study: Compared with the aged group, the long-lived group had more naive CD4+ T cells, fewer expanded clones and increased TCR diversity, a pattern suggesting age selection. Donor CMV infection status was unknown, potentially confounding age-related changes in expanded clonotypes. As age increased, observed TCR beta diversity per million T cells dropped in a roughly linear way, and a significant reduction was already evident by age 40. Since profiling was done on bulk unsorted PBMCs, naive and antigen-experienced compartments could not be conclusively compared. Estimates of total diversity based on one million sequenced T cells were regarded as lower bounds and as underestimates. The percentage of naive T cells measured by flow cytometry correlated strongly with observed TCR beta diversity.

The CDR3 runs 14 residues from the cysteine to the phenylalanine. Kept here is only the CDR3 DNA, which spans 42 bases and is read in frame from base 1. CDR1 and CDR2, per the germline V gene, are MNHNS and SASEGT. The V end loses 3 bases and the J end loses 5 bases, and a stretch of 13 bases separates them. Donors were 39 systemically healthy Caucasian individuals from Russia aged roughly 6 to 90 years. Each donor gave ten milliliters of peripheral blood, collected into EDTA-treated Vacutainer tubes. PBMCs were isolated by Ficoll-Paque density-gradient centrifugation, with at least 7 million obtained per sample. Total RNA was extracted from PBMCs with Trizol reagent, with at least 6 micrograms obtained per sample. For every donor, flow cytometry on a PBMC aliquot measured the percentage of naive CD45RAhigh/CD27high T cells. For this clonotype: The clone's antigen remains unknown. One base away there is no much larger clone; base qualities are not given.

The library was obtained by 5' RACE. The run used an Illumina HiSeq 2500. A second PCR of about 6 to 11 cycles was run with a J-beta primer mix and a sample-barcoded 5' primer. Each TCR beta cDNA molecule received a unique molecular identifier from a template-switch 5' adaptor carrying 12 random nucleotides. Each sample yielded at least 3 million CDR3-containing paired-end reads. First-strand cDNA synthesis was performed from all RNA using the Mint cDNA synthesis kit, with priming by a TRBC-specific oligonucleotide. After uracil-DNA glycosylase treatment, a first 18-cycle PCR used universal primers M1SS and BC2_uni_R on all cDNA. Per the source publication's procedure: For normalization, 1 million high-quality reads, each with a distinct molecular identifier, were randomly selected from each sample. Reads with shared molecular identifiers were discarded instead of being binned into consensus sequences. MiTCR, with a Q25 quality threshold and the strictest error-elimination algorithm, was used for CDR3 identification, clonotype clustering and error correction. A nonparametric unseen species model using Euler transformation provided a lower-bound estimate of total TCR beta diversity. TCRdb reanalyzed the raw reads on its own, using fastp at Q25 for trimming and MiXCR for clone calling, and kept in-frame beta chains. CDR3 protein sequences are deduplicated, and each keeps its most common genes and DNA. TCRdb assigned the V and J calls; the authors' analysis was not used. Here the sample has fewer than 2,000,000 distinct CDR3 sequences; roughly a third occur a single time. The ten largest account for about 11% of the sample.

The clonotype originates from a woman aged 25 to 39 in good health. This receptor chain uses TRBV6-1 and TRBJ2-5, with no D gene named confidently. What was sequenced was blood. In nucleotides, the sequence is TGTGCCAGCAGTGACGTCGCCAGACGGGAGACCCAGTACTTC. It codes for CASSDVARRETQYF.